Following are 23 T cell receptor beta chains from one sample sequenced in a study of blood T cell repertoires in COVID-19. This table comes from immunoSEQ multiplex PCR, and its TCRdb copy is limited to in-frame clones, with some not included. The data contain tens of thousands of clones, approximately 80% of them singletons. The sequencing input was peripheral blood. These receptors came from a woman older than 75 with acute or convalescent COVID-19.

A single count supports this clone. The chain joins TRBV6-6 to TRBJ2-1; 8 bases match TRBD1. Germline lookup yields CDR1 MNHNY and CDR2 SVGAGI (reference sequence). V was pared by 7 bases and J by 8 bases, with 16 bases of the junction left unmatched. This CDR3 is 16 amino acids long. Here the CDR3 reads CASKPDRGRGLDEQFF. CDR3 coding DNA: TGTGCCAGCAAACCTGACAGGGGAAGGGGATTGGATGAGCAGTTCTTC.

The V call is TRBV28, the J call TRBJ1-4, with a weak D call TRBD1 (6 bases). This CDR3 has 12 amino acids. V was clipped by 6 bases and J by 6 bases, with 8 bases between them. CDR1 is MDHEN and CDR2 is SYDVKM in the germline V gene. CDR3 sequence: CASRGQDEKLFF. CDR3 DNA sequence: TGTGCCAGCAGGGGACAAGATGAAAAACTGTTTTTT.

The chain uses TRBV7-2 and TRBJ2-3, with TRBD2 identical over 11 bases. The J segment lost 2 bases and the V segment lost 5 bases, leaving 12 bases of the junction unmatched. The CDR3 sequence is 18 residues long. Germline V gene data show CDR1 as SGHTA and CDR2 as FQGNSA. The CDR3 coding sequence is TGTGCCAGCAGCCGGGGACTAGCGGAAAAACAATTCACAGATACGCAGTATTTT. It encodes CASSRGLAEKQFTDTQYF.

The chain employs TRBV18 and TRBJ2-3; 7 nucleotides agree with TRBD1. The CDR3 totals 14 residues. The V segment lost 5 bases and the J segment 7 bases; nucleotides outside the gene matches: 9. In germline, CDR1 is KGHSH, CDR2 LQKENI. The CDR3 sequence: CASSEDRAVNTQYF. CDR3 DNA sequence: TGTGCCAGCTCAGAAGACAGGGCGGTTAATACGCAGTATTTT.

This chain links TRBV27 with TRBJ1-2; D ambiguous. This CDR3 is built from 15 residues. From germline, CDR1 is MNHEY and CDR2 SMNVEV (reference sequence). V shed 4 bases and J shed 3 bases, with 15 bases lying between them. The chain's CDR3 is CASSSLGGGYYGYTF. The CDR3 DNA reads as TGTGCCAGCAGTTCCCTGGGTGGCGGGTACTATGGCTACACCTTC.

V usage is TRBV24-1 and J usage is TRBJ2-2, with D possibly TRBD1 on 5 matching bases. The CDR3 spans 17 residues. Germline CDR1 reads KGHDR; CDR2 reads SFDVKD. V was cut by 4 bases and J by 5 bases, with 19 bases left in between. The CDR3 sequence is CATSDPGQTGPTGELFF. DNA for the CDR3: TGTGCCACCAGTGACCCCGGACAAACCGGCCCGACCGGGGAGCTGTTTTTT.

The chain recombines TRBV3-1 (or the pseudogene TRBV3-2) with TRBJ2-7; 8 nucleotides agree with TRBD1. This CDR3 is 18 amino acids long. J was trimmed by 3 bases and V by 0 bases; bases with no gene match: 13. Germline CDR1 LGHDT, CDR2 YNNKEL (reference sequence). Written as DNA, the CDR3 is TGTGCCAGCAGCCAAGAGAATTATAGAGGACAGGGTAACTACGAGCAGTACTTC. This sequence encodes CASSQENYRGQGNYEQYF.

The chain is built from TRBV2 and TRBJ1-3; D ambiguous. This CDR3 is 11 amino acids long. Trimming left V 1 base short and J 9 bases short, with 4 bases between. Germline CDR1 is SNHLY and CDR2 is FYNNEI. The CDR3 DNA reads TGTGCCAGCAGTGAAGGAGGCACCATATATTTT. This sequence encodes CASSEGGTIYF.

This chain joins TRBV27 and TRBJ2-7, with 8 bases that match TRBD1. The CDR3 length is 16 residues. The junction had 13 bases not matched to a gene; V was cut back by 8 bases and J by 1 base. Germline V CDR1 and CDR2: MNHEY, SMNVEV (reference sequence). The CDR3 is CASRRDGQGYSYEQYF. The DNA of the CDR3 is TGTGCCAGCCGGAGGGACGGACAGGGCTATTCCTACGAGCAGTACTTC.

The chain combines TRBV19 with TRBJ2-1; 8 bases are shared with TRBD2. V shed 3 bases, J shed 4 bases, and the junction held 5 bases outside the gene matches. This CDR3 contains 15 residues. Germline CDR1 is LNHDA and CDR2 is SQIVND (reference sequence). The DNA of the CDR3 is TGTGCCAGTAGTATCACTAGCGGACCATACAATGAGCAGTTCTTC. Translating it yields CASSITSGPYNEQFF.

This chain links TRBV2 with TRBJ2-5, with D perhaps TRBD2 (7 bases). CDR1 is SNHLY, CDR2 FYNNEI, per germline. CDR3 length equals 12 residues. V lost 10 bases to trimming and J lost 5 bases, with 14 bases between them. CDR3 nucleotide sequence: TGTGCCACCTCGGGGGGCGAGGAGACCCAGTACTTC. Protein sequence: CATSGGEETQYF. Combining the CDR3 with reference TRBV2 and TRBJ2-5 gives the whole variable domain EPEVTQTPSHQVTQMGQEVILRCVPISNHLYFYWYRQILGQKVEFLVSFYNNEISEKSEIFDDQFSVERPDGSNFTLKIRSTKLEDSAMYFCATSGGEETQYFGPGTRLLVL.

The chain links TRBV5-1 to TRBJ1-6; D may be TRBD1 (6 bases). Trimming took 1 base from V and 0 from J, leaving 14 bases between them. Per germline, CDR1 SGHRS and CDR2 YFSETQ. This CDR3 spans 18 amino acids. The CDR3 nucleotides are TGCGCCAGCAGCTTGAATCCGGACAGAAGCTCCTATAATTCACCCCTCCACTTT. Residues: CASSLNPDRSSYNSPLHF.

This chain's CDR3 is CASTPRVGGYTF. Here the CDR3 DNA reads TGTGCCAGCACCCCGCGGGTCGGGGGCTACACCTTC. The rearrangement uses TRBV28 and TRBJ1-2; D remains unclear. The CDR3 runs to 12 residues. CDR1 is MDHEN, CDR2 SYDVKM, per germline. V was shortened by 7 bases and J by 8 bases, with 14 bases between the two germline ends.

The chain links TRBV3-1 (or the pseudogene TRBV3-2) to TRBJ2-1; D not resolved. Germline V CDR1 and CDR2: LGHDT, YNNKEL (reference sequence). The CDR3 loop spans 15 amino acids. V gave up 4 bases and J gave up 0 bases, with 10 bases separating them. DNA of the CDR3: TGTGCCAGCAGCCTTACCTTGAGCTCCTACAATGAGCAGTTCTTC. Protein product: CASSLTLSSYNEQFF.

The CDR3 coding sequence is TGTGCCAGCAGCCCAGAGGGCCATACCGGGGAGCTGTTTTTT. Protein product: CASSPEGHTGELFF. This sequence joins TRBV7-3 and TRBJ2-2; D possibly corresponds to TRBD2 (5 bases). This CDR3 comprises 14 residues. Looked up from germline, CDR1 is SGHTA and CDR2 is FQGTGA. V lost 5 bases and J 5 bases, leaving 12 bases between the germline ends. The whole variable domain, filled in from reference TRBV7-3 and TRBJ2-2, reads GAGVSQTPSNKVTEKGKYVELRCDPISGHTALYWYRQSLGQGPEFLIYFQGTGAADDSGLPNDRFFAVRPEGSVSTLKIQRTERGDSAVYLCASSPEGHTGELFFGEGSRLTVL.

This chain uses TRBV5-1 with TRBJ1-4, with TRBD1 identical over 9 bases. This CDR3 comprises 14 residues. V trimming: 4 bases; J trimming: 7 bases; junction bases outside the gene matches: 5. Germline V gene data show CDR1 as SGHRS and CDR2 as YFSETQ. This CDR3 is CASSEGTGSEKLFF. CDR3 nucleotide sequence: TGCGCCAGCAGCGAGGGGACAGGGAGTGAAAAACTGTTTTTT.

The rearrangement joins TRBV5-4 to TRBJ2-7, with TRBD2 matching over 8 bases. J was trimmed by 3 bases and V by 2 bases; bases with no gene match: 7. Germline lookup yields CDR1 SGHNT and CDR2 YYREEE (reference sequence). The CDR3 is 15 amino acids. The CDR3, as DNA: TGTGCCAGCAGCTTTGGAACGGGAGGGAACTACGAGCAGTACTTC. This sequence encodes CASSFGTGGNYEQYF.

The chain uses TRBV7-3 and TRBJ2-1, with a tentative D call TRBD2 (6 bases). Germline V CDR1 and CDR2: SGHTA, FQGTGA. Trimming took 5 bases from V and 8 from J, leaving 13 bases between them. This CDR3 spans 13 amino acids. This chain's CDR3 is CASSPEIADEQFF. The DNA for the CDR3 is TGTGCCAGCAGCCCCGAGATAGCGGATGAGCAGTTCTTC. The variable domain in full, with the rest retrieved from reference TRBV7-3 and TRBJ2-1, is GAGVSQTPSNKVTEKGKYVELRCDPISGHTALYWYRQSLGQGPEFLIYFQGTGAADDSGLPNDRFFAVRPEGSVSTLKIQRTERGDSAVYLCASSPEIADEQFFGPGTRLTVL.

The V call is TRBV9, the J call TRBJ2-1; D is possibly TRBD1 (6 bases). The V gene's germline CDR1 is SGDLS and CDR2 YYNGEE. V was clipped by 6 bases and J by 7 bases, with 17 bases between them. This CDR3 has 14 amino acids. The DNA for the CDR3 is TGTGCCAGCACTCTTCTGGGCCAGGGGAATGAGCAGTTCTTC. Amino acids: CASTLLGQGNEQFF.

The chain carries TRBV12-3 or TRBV12-4 and TRBJ1-2, with a possible D match to TRBD1 (5 bases). The germline V and J ends were trimmed by 5 bases and 3 bases, with 10 bases remaining between them. This CDR3 comprises 13 residues. CDR3 coding DNA: TGTGCCAGCAGTCCACTGGGGCACTATGGCTACACCTTC. Translation: CASSPLGHYGYTF.

The chain carries TRBV5-4 and TRBJ2-2; the D gene is possibly TRBD1 (6 bases). Germline values: CDR1 SGHNT, CDR2 YYREEE (reference sequence). The V end was cut by 0 bases, the J end by 5 bases, with 14 bases between. CDR3 length: 16 amino acids. CDR3 protein: CASSLGGRGSTGELFF. CDR3 DNA: TGTGCCAGCAGCTTGGGTGGCAGGGGTTCAACCGGGGAGCTGTTTTTT.

This clone has just a few counts. The CDR3: CAWENRDSDYEQYF. Here the CDR3 DNA reads TGTGCCTGGGAGAACCGGGACTCCGACTACGAGCAGTACTTC. The rearrangement links TRBV30 to TRBJ2-7, with a tentative D call TRBD2 (6 bases). This CDR3 contains 14 residues. The V and J ends lost 5 bases and 3 bases respectively, with 17 bases between them. Germline CDR1 and CDR2: GTSNPN and SVGIG (reference sequence).

The chain uses TRBV6-1 and TRBJ1-2; maybe TRBD1 (6 bases). This CDR3 is 15 amino acids long. The germline V gene has CDR1 MNHNS and CDR2 SASEGT. Trimming removed 2 bases at V and 6 bases at J, with 16 bases between. CDR3 protein: CASSEYPQGRDGYTF. CDR3 nucleotides: TGTGCCAGCAGTGAATACCCGCAGGGGAGGGATGGCTACACCTTC.